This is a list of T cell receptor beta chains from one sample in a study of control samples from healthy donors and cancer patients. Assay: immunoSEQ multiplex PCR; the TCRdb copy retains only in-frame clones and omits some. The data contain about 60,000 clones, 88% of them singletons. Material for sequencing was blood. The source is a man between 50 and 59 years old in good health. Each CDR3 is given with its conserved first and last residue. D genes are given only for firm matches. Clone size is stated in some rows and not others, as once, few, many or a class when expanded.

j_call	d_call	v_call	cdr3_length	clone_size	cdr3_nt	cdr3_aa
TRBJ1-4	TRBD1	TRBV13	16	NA	TGTGCCAGCAGCAGAAAACCGGGACAGGGTTTTGAAAAACTGTTTTTT	CASSRKPGQGFEKLFF
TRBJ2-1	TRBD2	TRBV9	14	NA	TGTGCCAGCAGCGGGACTAGCGGGAGCTATGAGCAGTTCTTC	CASSGTSGSYEQFF
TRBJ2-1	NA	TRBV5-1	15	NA	TGCGCCAGCAGCTTGGACAGAACGCCTAACAATGAGCAGTTCTTC	CASSLDRTPNNEQFF
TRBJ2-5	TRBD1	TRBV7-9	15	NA	TGTGCCAGCAGCTCGGACAGGAGTGGCCCAGAGACCCAGTACTTC	CASSSDRSGPETQYF
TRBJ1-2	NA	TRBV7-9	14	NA	TGTGCCAGCAGCCTAGACGCAGGTGGCTATGGCTACACCTTC	CASSLDAGGYGYTF
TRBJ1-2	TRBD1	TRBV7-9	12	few	TGTGCCAGCAGCGACCGGGACAGGCTGCCCACCTTC	CASSDRDRLPTF
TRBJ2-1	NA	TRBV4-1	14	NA	TGCGCCAGCAGCCAAGATCCCTCCTACAATGAGCAGTTCTTC	CASSQDPSYNEQFF
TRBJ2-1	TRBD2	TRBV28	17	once	TGTGCCAGCAGTCCACCCCTGGGGGTGCGGGAGGGGGATGAGCAGTTCTTC	CASSPPLGVREGDEQFF
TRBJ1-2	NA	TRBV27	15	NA	TGTGCCAGCAGTTTCAACATCCGTGCAGACTATGGCTACACCTTC	CASSFNIRADYGYTF
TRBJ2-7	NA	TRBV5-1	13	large	TGCGCCAGCAGCTTAGGCAGTTACTACGAGCAGTACTTC	CASSLGSYYEQYF
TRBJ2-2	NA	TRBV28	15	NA	TGTGCCAGCAGCCCAACAGGGTCGAACACCGGGGAGCTGTTTTTT	CASSPTGSNTGELFF
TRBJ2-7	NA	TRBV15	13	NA	TGTGCCACCGGGCGAGGCCAGACGTACGAGCAGTACTTC	CATGRGQTYEQYF
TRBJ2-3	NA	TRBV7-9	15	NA	TGTGCCAGCAGCTTAGGAGCCCAACGAACAGATACGCAGTATTTT	CASSLGAQRTDTQYF
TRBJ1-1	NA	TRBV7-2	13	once	TGTGCCAGCAGCACAGACAGGATCGCTGAAGCTTTCTTT	CASSTDRIAEAFF
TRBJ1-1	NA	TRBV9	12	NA	TGTGCCAGCAGCGTAGGGGACACTGAAGCTTTCTTT	CASSVGDTEAFF
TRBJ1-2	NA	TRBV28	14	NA	TGTGCCAGCAGGACCCCCTTTAACTCTTATGGCTACACCTTC	CASRTPFNSYGYTF
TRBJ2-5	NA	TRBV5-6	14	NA	TGTGCCAGCAGCTTGGAAGGGGGCGGGAAGACCCAGTACTTC	CASSLEGGGKTQYF
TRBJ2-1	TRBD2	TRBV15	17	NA	TGTGCCACCAGCACCCGGACTAGCCGGGGAACCGACAATGAGCAGTTCTTC	CATSTRTSRGTDNEQFF
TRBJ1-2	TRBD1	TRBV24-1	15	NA	TGTGCCACCAGTGATTTTACACAGGGGAACTATGGCTACACCTTC	CATSDFTQGNYGYTF
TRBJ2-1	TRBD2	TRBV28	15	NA	TGTGCCAGCAGTGTACTAGCGGGAGTTCCCAATGAGCAGTTCTTC	CASSVLAGVPNEQFF
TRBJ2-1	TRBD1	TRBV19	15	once	TGTGCCAGTAGTATACTTGGACAGGGGTACAATGAGCAGTTCTTC	CASSILGQGYNEQFF
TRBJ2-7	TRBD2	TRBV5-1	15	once	TGCGCCAGCAGCTTGGAGACTAGCGAGTCCTCCGAGCAGTACTTC	CASSLETSESSEQYF
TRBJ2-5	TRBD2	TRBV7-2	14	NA	TGTGCCAGCAGCCGGGGACTAGCTGTAGAGACCCAGTACTTC	CASSRGLAVETQYF
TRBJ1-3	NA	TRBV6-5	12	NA	TGTGCCGCCGCCCTAGAGGGAAACACCATATATTTT	CAAALEGNTIYF
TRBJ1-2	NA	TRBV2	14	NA	TGTGCCAGCTCCCCAAGGGCGGACTACTATGGCTACACCTTC	CASSPRADYYGYTF
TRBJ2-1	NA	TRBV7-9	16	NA	TGTGCCAGCAGCTTAACGGACACTTACTCCTACAATGAGCAGTTCTTC	CASSLTDTYSYNEQFF
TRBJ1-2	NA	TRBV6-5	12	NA	TGTGCCAGCAGCCAGGGTGACTATGGCTACACCTTC	CASSQGDYGYTF
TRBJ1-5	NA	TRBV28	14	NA	TGTGCCAGCAGTCCGTGGAATAGCAATCAGCCCCAGCATTTT	CASSPWNSNQPQHF
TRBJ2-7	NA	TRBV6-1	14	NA	TGTGCCAGCAGTGAGCGTCCTAAGGGACCCGAGCAGTACTTC	CASSERPKGPEQYF
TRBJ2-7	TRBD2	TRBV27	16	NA	TGTGCCAGCAGTAAAAGGGAAGCGGGAGGGCCGATGGAGCAGTACTTC	CASSKREAGGPMEQYF
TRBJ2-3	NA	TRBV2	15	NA	TGTGCCAGCAGTGAAAGGGGACGGAGCACAGATACGCAGTATTTT	CASSERGRSTDTQYF
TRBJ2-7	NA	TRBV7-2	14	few	TGTGCCAGCAGCTTAGCACCGGGTACCTACGAGCAGTACTTC	CASSLAPGTYEQYF
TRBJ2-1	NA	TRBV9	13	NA	TGTGCCAGCAGCGTAAGGTCAGACAGGGAGCAGTTCTTC	CASSVRSDREQFF
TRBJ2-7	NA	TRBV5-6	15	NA	TGTGCCAGCAGCCCGAGGCGGGGACTCTCCTACGAGCAGTACTTC	CASSPRRGLSYEQYF
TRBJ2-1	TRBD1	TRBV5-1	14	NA	TGCGCCAGCAGTTCTCAGGACAGGGTCAATGAGCAGTTCTTC	CASSSQDRVNEQFF
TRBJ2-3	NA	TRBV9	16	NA	TGTGCCAGCAGCGCGCAGGGAGGAGATAGCACAGATACGCAGTATTTT	CASSAQGGDSTDTQYF
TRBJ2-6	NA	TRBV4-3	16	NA	TGCGCCAGCAGCCAGGGAGGACTCTCTGGGGCCAACGTCCTGACTTTC	CASSQGGLSGANVLTF